This T cell receptor beta chain was captured in a study of T cell changes during pregnancy in multiple sclerosis. Libraries were prepared by immunoSEQ multiplex PCR; TCRdb keeps only in-frame clonotypes and omits some of them. The data show approximately 31,000 clones, with 90% seen just once and roughly 4% held by the top ten. The source material was CD8+ T cells from peripheral blood mononuclear cells, sampled in the second trimester of pregnancy. This clonotype originated in a female donor with multiple sclerosis, enrolled in a pregnancy study.

The chain's CDR3 is CASSLEGTGVGYEQYF. CDR3 sequence (DNA): TGCGCCAGCAGCTTGGAGGGGACAGGGGTCGGCTACGAGCAGTACTTC. The chain has TRBV5-1 and TRBJ2-7; 10 nucleotides agree with TRBD1. The CDR3 length is 16 residues. The junction had 6 bases not matched to a gene; V was cut back by 0 bases and J by 3 bases. Germline assignment: CDR1 SGHRS and CDR2 YFSETQ. The full variable domain, rest sourced from reference TRBV5-1 and TRBJ2-7, is KAGVTQTPRYLIKTRGQQVTLSCSPISGHRSVSWYQQTPGQGLQFLFEYFSETQRNKGNFPGRFSGRQFSNSRSEMNVSTLELGDSALYLCASSLEGTGVGYEQYFGPGTRLTVT.